This T cell receptor beta chain was recovered during a study of T cell changes during pregnancy in multiple sclerosis. Germline assignment: CDR1 MGHRA and CDR2 YSYEKL. V was clipped by 2 bases and J by 1 base, with 15 bases between them. The CDR3 sequence is 16 residues long. The repertoire was sequenced with immunoSEQ multiplex PCR; TCRdb's copy has only in-frame clones and lacks some. The profile shows 100,000 or so clones, approximately 95% of them singletons. This chain links TRBV4-1 with TRBJ2-7; D is possibly TRBD1 (6 bases). Specimen: peripheral blood, collected after pregnancy. This receptor was obtained from a female donor in good health, enrolled as a control in a pregnancy study. CDR3 nucleotide sequence: TGCGCCAGCAGCCAACGGGAAACAGGGTTATCCTACGAGCAGTACTTC. This codes for CASSQRETGLSYEQYF.